The T cell receptor beta chain under discussion was sequenced for a study of cytomegalovirus exposure and HLA in healthy donors. Study-wide results and caveats: Cytomegalovirus-associated status was assigned to approximately 160 TCR beta chains. There were a few CMV-associated chains whose specificity for CMV antigens was confirmed in vitro. Association of a missense DCLRE1C variant with TCR beta V- and J-gene trimming was reported in a later analysis. Across donors, sequencing depth was assumed by presence/absence analyses to be roughly uniform.

The PCR was carried out with 60 Vbeta primers and 13 Jbeta primers. Here immunoSEQ multiplex PCR was the method, and the copy in TCRdb shows in-frame clones only, minus some. Of around 230,000 clones in the sample, around 76% were seen once. Details on this clone: Its antigen is unknown.

CDR1 and CDR2 from the germline V gene are WSHSY and SAAADI. After removal of 8 bases from V and 8 bases from J, the junction contained 3 bases not matched to a gene. This CDR3 spans 11 amino acids. Sequencing input: PBMCs. The source of this sequence is a man in his forties in good health and CMV-seropositive. J is TRBJ2-1 and V is TRBV10-2; 7 bases line up with TRBD2. In DNA form, the CDR3 reads TGCGCCAGCTGGGAGGGAGATGAGCAGTTCTTC. Its protein product is CASWEGDEQFF.